This T cell receptor beta chain was documented in a study of shared T cell receptors in the human thymus. The germline V gene has CDR1 MGHDK and CDR2 SYGVNS. CDR3 length equals 16 residues. Germline trimming cut 3 bases from V and 0 bases from J; bases unmatched to any gene: 4. Sequenced by immunoSEQ multiplex PCR; TCRdb stores in-frame clones only, minus some. The sample records more than 550,000 clones, roughly 88% being singletons. Another study also made use of these data, one on human thymus T cells.

The rearrangement links TRBV25-1 to TRBJ1-3, with 8 bases matching TRBD1. This receptor was obtained from a girl under three years old with a congenital heart defect. The sequenced sample consisted of thymocytes. The CDR3 DNA reads TGTGCCAGCAGTGAGGGGACAGGCCTCTCTGGAAACACCATATATTTT. Translating gives CASSEGTGLSGNTIYF.